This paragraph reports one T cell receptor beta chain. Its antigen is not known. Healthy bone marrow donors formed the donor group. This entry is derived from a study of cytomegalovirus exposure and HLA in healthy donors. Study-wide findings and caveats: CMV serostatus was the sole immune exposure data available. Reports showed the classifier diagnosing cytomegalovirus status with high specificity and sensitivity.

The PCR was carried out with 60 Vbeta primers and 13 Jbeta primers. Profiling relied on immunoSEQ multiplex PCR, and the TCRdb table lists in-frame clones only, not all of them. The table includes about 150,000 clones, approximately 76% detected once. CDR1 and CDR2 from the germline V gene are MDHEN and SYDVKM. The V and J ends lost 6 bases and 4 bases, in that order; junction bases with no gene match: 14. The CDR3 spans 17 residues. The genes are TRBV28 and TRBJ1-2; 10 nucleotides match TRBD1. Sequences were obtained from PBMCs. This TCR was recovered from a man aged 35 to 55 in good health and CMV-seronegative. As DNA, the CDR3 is TGTGCCAGCAGCCCAGGGGGACAGGGGTCGACTAGCTATGGCTACACCTTC. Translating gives CASSPGGQGSTSYGYTF.